This T cell receptor (beta chain) emerged from a study of blood T cell repertoires in COVID-19. Whole-study context: From T cells, B-cell-depleted T cells, or PBMCs came the material, which was cDNA or gDNA.

This study enrolled people aged 18 to 89 from 24 US geographic areas. Only in-frame clones appear in the TCRdb table, and some are missing; sequencing was by immunoSEQ multiplex PCR. This table has a few hundred thousand clones, around nine tenths appearing once. The CDR3 consists of 14 residues. V was clipped by 6 bases and J by 2 bases, with 11 bases between them. Germline V CDR1 and CDR2: KGHSH, LQKENI. The sequence derives from a woman between 45 and 65 years old who had recovered from COVID-19. The rearrangement uses TRBV18 and TRBJ2-1, with D unclear. The sequencing sample was made of PBMCs or T cells enriched from blood (not recorded which). The CDR3 sequence is CASSIEQTYNEQFF. CDR3 DNA: TGTGCCAGCTCGATCGAACAGACCTACAATGAGCAGTTCTTC.